The entry that follows covers one TCR beta chain sequence. The record originates from a study of Ad26.COV2.S vaccination and SARS-CoV-2 variants. Libraries were prepared by immunoSEQ multiplex PCR; TCRdb keeps only in-frame clonotypes and omits some of them. The sample has approximately 420,000 clones, around 87% seen once. The V and J ends lost 5 bases and 0 bases respectively, with 11 bases between them. The length of the CDR3 is 16 residues. The V gene's germline CDR1 is LNHDA and CDR2 SQIVND (reference sequence). Treatment specified: some 20 received Ad26.COV2.S at low or high dose, single or two shots; a few received placebo; per-sample allocation not given. On day 63 after the first injection, vaccine and placebo recipients gave samples.

The source material was peripheral blood, sampled in a trial of Ad26.COV2.S vaccine versus placebo. The chain combines TRBV19 with TRBJ2-6; D is uncertain. This clonotype was sampled from a person aged 18-65 years who received the Ad26.COV2.S COVID-19 vaccine or a placebo. Here the CDR3 DNA reads TGTGCCAGTAGTCAGCACGGCGGCTCTGGGGCCAACGTCCTGACTTTC. This gives the protein CASSQHGGSGANVLTF. Together with reference TRBV19 and TRBJ2-6, the CDR3 gives the full variable domain: DGGITQSPKYLFRKEGQNVTLSCEQNLNHDAMYWYRQDPGQGLRLIYYSQIVNDFQKGDIAEGYSVSREKKESFPLTVTSAQKNPTAFYLCASSQHGGSGANVLTFGAGSRLTVL.